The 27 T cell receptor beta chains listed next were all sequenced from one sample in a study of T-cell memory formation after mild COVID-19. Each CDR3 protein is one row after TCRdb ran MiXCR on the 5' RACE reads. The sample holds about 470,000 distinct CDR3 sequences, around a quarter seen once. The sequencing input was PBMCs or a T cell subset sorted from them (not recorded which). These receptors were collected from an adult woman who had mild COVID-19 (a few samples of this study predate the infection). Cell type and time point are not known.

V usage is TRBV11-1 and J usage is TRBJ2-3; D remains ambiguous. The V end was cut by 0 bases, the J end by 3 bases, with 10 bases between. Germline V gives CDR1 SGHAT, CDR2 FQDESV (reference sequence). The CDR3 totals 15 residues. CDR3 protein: CASSLAGQTTDTQYF. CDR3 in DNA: TGTGCCAGCAGCTTAGCAGGGCAGACTACAGATACGCAGTATTTT.

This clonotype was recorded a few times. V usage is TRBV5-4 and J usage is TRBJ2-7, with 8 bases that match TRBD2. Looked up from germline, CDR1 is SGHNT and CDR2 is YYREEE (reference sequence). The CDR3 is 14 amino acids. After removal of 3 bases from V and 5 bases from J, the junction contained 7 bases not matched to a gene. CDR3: CASSSGLDLNEQYF. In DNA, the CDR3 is TGTGCCAGCAGCTCGGGACTAGACTTAAACGAGCAGTACTTC. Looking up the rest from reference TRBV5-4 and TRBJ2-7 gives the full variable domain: ETGVTQSPTHLIKTRGQQVTLRCSSQSGHNTVSWYQQALGQGPQFIFQYYREEENGRGNFPPRFSGLQFPNYSSELNVNALELDDSALYLCASSSGLDLNEQYFGPGTRLTVT.

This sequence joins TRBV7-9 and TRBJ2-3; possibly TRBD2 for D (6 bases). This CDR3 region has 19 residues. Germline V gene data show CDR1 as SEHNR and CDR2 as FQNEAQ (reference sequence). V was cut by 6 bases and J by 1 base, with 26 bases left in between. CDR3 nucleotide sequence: TGTGCCAGCAGGCGACGGCCGGGGACTTCCAGCGTGGGCACAGATACGCAGTATTTT. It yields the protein CASRRRPGTSSVGTDTQYF.

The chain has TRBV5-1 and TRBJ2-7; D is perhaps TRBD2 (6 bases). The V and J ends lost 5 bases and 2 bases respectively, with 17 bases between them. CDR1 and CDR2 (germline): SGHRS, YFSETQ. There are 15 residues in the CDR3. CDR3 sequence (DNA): TGCGCCAGCAGGTCGACTAGTAGGGTTACCTACGAGCAGTACTTC. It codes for CASRSTSRVTYEQYF.

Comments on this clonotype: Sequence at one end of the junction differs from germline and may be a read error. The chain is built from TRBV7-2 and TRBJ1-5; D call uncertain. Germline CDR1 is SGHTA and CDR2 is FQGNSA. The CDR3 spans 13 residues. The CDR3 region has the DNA TGTGCCAGCAGCTTGCAGAGAAATCAGCCACAGCATTTT. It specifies CASSLQRNQPQHF. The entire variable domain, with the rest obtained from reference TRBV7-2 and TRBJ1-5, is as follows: GAGVSQSPSNKVTEKGKDVELRCDPISGHTALYWYRQSLGQGLEFLIYFQGNSAPDKSGLPSDRFSAERTGGSVSTLTIQRTQQEDSAVYLCASSLQRNQPQHFGDGTRLSIL.

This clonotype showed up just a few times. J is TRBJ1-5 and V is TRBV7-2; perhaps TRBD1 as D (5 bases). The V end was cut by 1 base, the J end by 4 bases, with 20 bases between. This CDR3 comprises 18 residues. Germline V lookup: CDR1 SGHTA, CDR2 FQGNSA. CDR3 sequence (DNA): TGTGCCAGCAGCTTAGGGGAGATGAGGGGTTACCCAAATCAGCCCCAGCATTTT. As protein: CASSLGEMRGYPNQPQHF.

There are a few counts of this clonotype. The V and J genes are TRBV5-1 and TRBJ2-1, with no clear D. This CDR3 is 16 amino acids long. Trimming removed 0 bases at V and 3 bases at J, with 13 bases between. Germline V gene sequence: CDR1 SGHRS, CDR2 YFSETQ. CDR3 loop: CASSLEGPGDYNEQFF. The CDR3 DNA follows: TGCGCCAGCAGCTTGGAAGGACCTGGTGACTACAATGAGCAGTTCTTC.

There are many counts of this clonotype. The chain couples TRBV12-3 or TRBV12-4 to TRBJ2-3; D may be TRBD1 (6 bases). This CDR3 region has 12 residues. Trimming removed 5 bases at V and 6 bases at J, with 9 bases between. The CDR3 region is CASSPGVDTQYF. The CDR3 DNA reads TGTGCCAGCAGTCCAGGGGTGGATACGCAGTATTTT.

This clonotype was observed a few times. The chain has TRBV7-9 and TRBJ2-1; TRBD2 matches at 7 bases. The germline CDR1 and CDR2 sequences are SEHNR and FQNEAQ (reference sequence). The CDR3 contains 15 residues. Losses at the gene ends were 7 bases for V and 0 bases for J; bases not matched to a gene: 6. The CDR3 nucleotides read TGTGCCAGCACCTGGACTAGGAGCTCCTACAATGAGCAGTTCTTC. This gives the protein CASTWTRSSYNEQFF.

CDR3 in DNA: TGTGCCTGGAGGGAATGGACAGGGGCACCGAATTCACCCCTCCACTTT. Encoded protein: CAWREWTGAPNSPLHF. V is TRBV30 and J is TRBJ1-6; 9 nucleotides agree with TRBD1. The CDR3 loop spans 16 amino acids. The V and J ends lost 3 bases and 7 bases, in that order; junction bases with no gene match: 10. In germline, CDR1 is GTSNPN, CDR2 SVGIG (reference sequence).

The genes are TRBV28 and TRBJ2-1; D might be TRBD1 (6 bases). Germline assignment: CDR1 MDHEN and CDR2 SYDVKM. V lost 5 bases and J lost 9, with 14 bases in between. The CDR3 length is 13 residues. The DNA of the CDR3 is TGTGCCAGCAGTGTCAACAGGGTCGGTGAGCAGTTCTTC. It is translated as CASSVNRVGEQFF.

The CDR3 DNA is TGCAGCGTTGATGGGGTGGGACAGGGAATGGCTAACTATGGCTACACCTTC. Residues: CSVDGVGQGMANYGYTF. The chain uses TRBV29-1 and TRBJ1-2; TRBD1 matches 9 bases. This CDR3 spans 17 amino acids. The germline V gene has CDR1 SQVTM and CDR2 ANQGSEA. V lost 3 bases to trimming and J lost 0 bases; unmatched junction nucleotides: 11.

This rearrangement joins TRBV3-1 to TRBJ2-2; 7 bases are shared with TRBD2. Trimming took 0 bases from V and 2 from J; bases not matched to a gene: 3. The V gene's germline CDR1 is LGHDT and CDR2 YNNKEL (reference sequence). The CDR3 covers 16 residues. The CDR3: CASSQEGLRNTGELFF. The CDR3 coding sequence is TGTGCCAGCAGCCAAGAGGGACTACGTAACACCGGGGAGCTGTTTTTT.

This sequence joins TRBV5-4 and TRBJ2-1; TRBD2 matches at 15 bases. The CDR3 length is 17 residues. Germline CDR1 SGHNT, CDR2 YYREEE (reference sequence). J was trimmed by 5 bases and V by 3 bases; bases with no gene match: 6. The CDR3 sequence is CASSSVGLAGGNNEQFF. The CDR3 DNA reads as TGTGCCAGCAGCTCCGTTGGACTAGCGGGGGGGAACAATGAGCAGTTCTTC.

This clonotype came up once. Written as DNA, the CDR3 is TGTGCCAGCAGTCCCCGGACCACCCTTTATGGGGTTTCCACTGAAGCTTTCTTT. Translation gives CASSPRTTLYGVSTEAFF. The chain has TRBV6-2 or TRBV6-3 and TRBJ1-1, with D unclear. Trimming removed 5 bases from V and 4 bases from J, with 26 bases in between. The germline gives CDR1 MNHEY, CDR2 SVGEGT. The CDR3 runs 18 residues.

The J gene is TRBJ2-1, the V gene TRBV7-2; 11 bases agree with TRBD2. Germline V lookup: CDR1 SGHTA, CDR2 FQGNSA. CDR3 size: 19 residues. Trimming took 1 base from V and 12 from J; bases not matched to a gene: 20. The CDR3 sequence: CASSLGSVTGLAGGMGQFF. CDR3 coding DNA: TGTGCCAGCAGCTTAGGGTCCGTAACCGGACTAGCGGGCGGCATGGGGCAGTTCTTC.

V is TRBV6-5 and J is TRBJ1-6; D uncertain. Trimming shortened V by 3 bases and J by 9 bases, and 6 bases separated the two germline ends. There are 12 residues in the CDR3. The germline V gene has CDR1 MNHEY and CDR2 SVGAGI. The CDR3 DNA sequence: TGTGCCAGCAGTTATTTGGGTTCACCCCTCCACTTT. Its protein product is CASSYLGSPLHF.

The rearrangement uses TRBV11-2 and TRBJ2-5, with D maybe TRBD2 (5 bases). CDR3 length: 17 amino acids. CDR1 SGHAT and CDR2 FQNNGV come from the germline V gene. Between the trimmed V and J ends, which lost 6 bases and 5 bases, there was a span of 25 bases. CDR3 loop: CASSYTSGMTTVETQYF. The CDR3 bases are TGTGCCAGCAGTTATACCTCCGGGATGACTACAGTGGAGACCCAGTACTTC.

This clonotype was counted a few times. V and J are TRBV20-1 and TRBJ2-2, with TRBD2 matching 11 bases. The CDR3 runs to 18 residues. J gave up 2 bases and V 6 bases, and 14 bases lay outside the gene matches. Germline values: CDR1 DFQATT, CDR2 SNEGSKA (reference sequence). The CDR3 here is CSAPPTSGSIRNTGELFF. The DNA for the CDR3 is TGCAGTGCCCCCCCAACTAGCGGGAGTATTCGCAACACCGGGGAGCTGTTTTTT.

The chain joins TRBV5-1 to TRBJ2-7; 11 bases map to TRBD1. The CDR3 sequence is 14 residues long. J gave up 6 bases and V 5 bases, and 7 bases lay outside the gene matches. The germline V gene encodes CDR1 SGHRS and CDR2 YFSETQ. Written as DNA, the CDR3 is TGCGCCAGCAGTTTCGGACAGGGGGCATCCGAGCAGTACTTC. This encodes CASSFGQGASEQYF.

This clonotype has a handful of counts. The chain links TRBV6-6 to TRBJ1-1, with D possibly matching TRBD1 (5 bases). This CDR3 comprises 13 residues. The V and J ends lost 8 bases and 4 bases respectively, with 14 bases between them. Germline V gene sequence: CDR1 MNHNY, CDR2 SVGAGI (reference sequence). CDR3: CASRDGDSTEAFF. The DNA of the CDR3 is TGTGCCAGCCGGGACGGCGACTCCACTGAAGCTTTCTTT.

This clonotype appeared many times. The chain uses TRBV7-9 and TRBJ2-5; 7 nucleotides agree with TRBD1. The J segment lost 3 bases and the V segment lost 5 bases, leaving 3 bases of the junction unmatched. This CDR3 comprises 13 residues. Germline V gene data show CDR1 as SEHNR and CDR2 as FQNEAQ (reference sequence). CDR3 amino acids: CASSRGLKETQYF. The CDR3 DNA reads TGTGCCAGCAGCAGGGGGCTCAAAGAGACCCAGTACTTC.

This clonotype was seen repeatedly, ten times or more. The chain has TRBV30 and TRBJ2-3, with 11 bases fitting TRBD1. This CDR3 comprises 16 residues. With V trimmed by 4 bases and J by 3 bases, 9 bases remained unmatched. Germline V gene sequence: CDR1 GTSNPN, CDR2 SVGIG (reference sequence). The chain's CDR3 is CAWIRTGGTTTDTQYF. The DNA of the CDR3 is TGTGCCTGGATAAGGACAGGGGGCACGACTACAGATACGCAGTATTTT.

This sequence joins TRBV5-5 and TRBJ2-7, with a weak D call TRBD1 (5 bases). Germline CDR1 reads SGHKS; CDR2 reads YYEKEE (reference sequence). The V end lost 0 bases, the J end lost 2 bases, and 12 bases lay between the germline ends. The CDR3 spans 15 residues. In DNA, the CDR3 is TGTGCCAGCAGCTTGGATCAGGGTAGGACCTACGAGCAGTACTTC. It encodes CASSLDQGRTYEQYF.

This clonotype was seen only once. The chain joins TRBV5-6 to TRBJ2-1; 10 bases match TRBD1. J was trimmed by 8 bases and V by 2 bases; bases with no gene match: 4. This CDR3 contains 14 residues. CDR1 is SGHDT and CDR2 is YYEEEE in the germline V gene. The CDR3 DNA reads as TGTGCCAGCAGCTTTAGGGACAGGGGCGATGAGCAGTTCTTC. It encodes CASSFRDRGDEQFF.

CDR3 bases: TGTGCCAGCAGCCCATTCGAGTCCTACAATGAGCAGTTCTTC. Its protein product is CASSPFESYNEQFF. This chain links TRBV11-2 with TRBJ2-1; D not certain. This CDR3 has 14 amino acids. V gave up 5 bases and J gave up 1 base, with 9 bases separating them. Germline V lookup: CDR1 SGHAT, CDR2 FQNNGV.

The CDR3: CASSLHRGRDNEQFF. The DNA for the CDR3 is TGTGCCAGCAGCTTACACAGGGGGCGCGACAATGAGCAGTTCTTC. The chain joins TRBV7-6 to TRBJ2-1; TRBD1 agrees at 9 bases. The V gene's germline CDR1 is SGHVS and CDR2 FNYEAQ. CDR3 length equals 15 residues. Trimming took 2 bases from V and 5 from J; bases not matched to a gene: 4.